One T cell receptor beta chain is described in this entry. In the study's own analysis: Amplified reference gene primers provided the basis for estimating nucleated cell counts. The assay was immunoSEQ multiplex PCR, and TCRdb's table has in-frame clones only and misses some. D and trimming come from the DNA, and the V and J calls and clone size come from that table. The data show about 240,000 clones, around 86% seen once. CDR3 length: 14 residues. CDR1 is KGHSH and CDR2 is LQKENI in the germline V gene. J gave up 5 bases and V 5 bases, and 6 bases lay outside the gene matches. These data belong to a study of blood T cell repertoires in COVID-19. Study as a whole: Both acute and convalescent COVID-19 samples were obtained from the United States, Italy and Spain.

Sample: peripheral blood. The sequence came from a man of 80 years or more with acute or convalescent COVID-19. The J gene is TRBJ1-5, the V gene TRBV18, with TRBD1 matching over 7 bases. Here the CDR3 reads CASSLTGADQPQHF. The DNA for the CDR3 is TGTGCCAGCTCATTAACAGGGGCCGATCAGCCCCAGCATTTT.